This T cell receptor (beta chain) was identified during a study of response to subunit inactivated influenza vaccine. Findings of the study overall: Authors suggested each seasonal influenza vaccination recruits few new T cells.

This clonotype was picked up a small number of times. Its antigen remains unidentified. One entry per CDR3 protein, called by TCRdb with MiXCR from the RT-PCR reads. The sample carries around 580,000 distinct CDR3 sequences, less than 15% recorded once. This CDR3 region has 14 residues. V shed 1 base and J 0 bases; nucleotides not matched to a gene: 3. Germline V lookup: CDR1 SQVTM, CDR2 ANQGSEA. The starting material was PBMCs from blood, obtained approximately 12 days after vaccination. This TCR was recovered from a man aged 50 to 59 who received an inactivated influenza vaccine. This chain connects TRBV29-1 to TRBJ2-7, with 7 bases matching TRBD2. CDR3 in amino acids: CSVEVSSGSYEQYF. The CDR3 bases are TGCAGCGTTGAAGTATCTAGCGGCTCCTACGAGCAGTACTTC.